This TCR beta chain was sequenced for a study of shared clonotypes between healthy human individuals (dated by TCRdb to the early 2020s). For context, the study as a whole: The cohort included three men and a couple of women between 18 and 49 years of age. For each donor, CD4 naive and CD4 memory were each run on three plates, CD8 naive on two plates, and CD8 memory on one plate. To estimate repertoire size and how much clonotype sharing occurs between individuals, the study deeply sequenced the blood TCR repertoires of about five healthy adults. To increase sequencing depth and limit assay-specific biases, TCR repertoire library preparation and sequencing were carried out by different laboratories using diverse techniques. Between about 0.94 and 8.9 billion PBMCs per donor were obtained by leukapheresis.

Using the deep immunoSEQ assay, multiplex PCR amplified TCR CDR3 regions from genomic DNA. For each cell subset, the extracted genomic DNA was distributed evenly across all wells of several immunoSEQ 96-well plates, and each plate served as one replicate. For sorted subsets, each replicate PCR was loaded with approximately 200 ng genomic DNA, equivalent to 32,000 or so T cell genomes. Purified libraries were quantified with a Qubit 3.0 fluorometer, sized on a Bioanalyzer 2100, and re-quantified with the KAPA Library Quantification kit. A separate single-read 150-cycle Illumina NextSeq 550 flow cell was used to sequence each immunoSEQ 96-well plate. The paper's processing steps were these. The immunoSEQ output contained only junctional sequences without quality scores, so filtering could not match that applied to full-length reads. To assign V/J genes and CDR3, sequences were annotated using PyIR, a Python wrapper for IgBLAST v1.9, with IMGT germline references. Reads were removed for weak V/J assignments (E-value above 1e-6), missing CDR3, stop codons, out-of-frame junctions, or ambiguous translated residues. V3J clonotypes were defined as sequences sharing the same inferred V gene, J gene, and CDR3 amino acid sequence. The percentage overlap between two repertoires was calculated by dividing the number of shared unique clonotypes by the size of the smaller repertoire. Richness of each repertoire was evaluated using RTK rarefaction, the Chao1 estimator, and Recon v2.1 estimates of unobserved clonotypes. Generation probabilities for all TCRbeta clonotypes obtained by the gDNA method from several donors were computed using OLGA. Not all clones reach the TCRdb copy of this immuneACCESS table, which keeps in-frame sequences only. Checked studies attribute under half of the gap to unresolved V genes and leave the rest unexplained. V, J and clone size were drawn from that table, and D and trimming were deduced from the DNA. For this sample there are around 1,900,000 clones; 93% appear just once. The ten largest make up around 1.8% of the sample.

The germline V gene specifies SNHLY as CDR1 and FYNNEI as CDR2. V gives up 3 bases and J gives up 2 bases, and the segment between their germline ends measures 9 bases. The CDR3 runs 14 residues from the cysteine to the phenylalanine. Solely the CDR3 DNA is kept, with 42 bases framed from the first base. What the work shows at the level of the full study, not this receptor alone: Compared with non-shared clonotypes, clonotypes shared by all four sorted-subset donors had higher generation probabilities. Because the study included a small number of donors, the genetic and exposure-history diversity represented was limited. Pairwise subsampling indicated that sequencing depth was expected to affect the degree of clonotype sharing among donors. Even with the large sequencing depth, rarefaction of the sorted-subset datasets indicated that sequencing was incomplete. Sharing across several donors was observed for 4.5% to 6.5% of naive CD4, over 3% of naive CD8, 2% to 2.5% of memory CD4, and around 0.42% of memory CD8 clonotypes. Sampling was restricted to blood, and TCR repertoires in tissue are likely to differ from TCR repertoires in blood. Larger estimated clonotype richness was generally found for naive subsets than for memory subsets.

For the CD8 naive samples, CD45RO-negative cells were positively selected for CCR7, yielding a CD45RA+CCR7+ population from which TemRA cells were excluded. The donors were healthy, HIV-negative adults with no recently reported acute infections or vaccinations. All donors were Caucasian adults living in Nashville, Tennessee, USA. Blood was collected by leukapheresis, and PBMCs were isolated by Ficoll-Histopaque density gradient centrifugation and then cryopreserved in liquid nitrogen vapor phase. Analytical flow cytometry was used to check the purity and quantity of each magnetically sorted T cell population. Genomic DNA was isolated from each sorted fraction and quantified by UV absorbance on a Nanodrop 2000c. About this clone itself: The specificity of this receptor is unknown. The record has no base qualities; no much larger clone is one base away.

The chain employs TRBV2 and TRBJ2-3, with no confident D gene call. Sequences were obtained from naive CD8+ T cells from PBMCs. The cell subset or site label corresponds to: CD45RA+CCR7+. This TCR derives from a man between 18 and 29 years old in good health. Some clones in this sample may be carry-over from other donors' samples. The bases are TGTGCCAGCAGTGAGGAAGTCAACACAGATACGCAGTATTTT. The encoded protein is CASSEEVNTDTQYF.